A single sample is the source of the 17 T cell receptor beta chains below, sequenced in a study of T cells in Graves' hyperthyroidism and ophthalmopathy. From RNA transcripts, TCR beta CDR3 regions were amplified. Researchers ran a first-round RT-PCR on the TCR CDR3 using the HTBI primer set. TCRdb called the multiplex PCR reads again in MiXCR, with one record for every CDR3 protein. Here the sample spans 500,000 or so distinct CDR3 sequences, approximately 17% being singletons. Specimen: blood. These receptors all come from a woman aged 18-29 years with Graves' ophthalmopathy.

This clonotype was observed a few times. The chain joins TRBV3-1 to TRBJ2-2, with D possibly being TRBD2 (5 bases). The V and J ends lost 0 bases and 2 bases respectively, with 7 bases between them. The CDR3 consists of 15 residues. Germline CDR1 is LGHDT and CDR2 is YNNKEL (reference sequence). CDR3 residues: CASSQDRDNTGELFF. The DNA of the CDR3 is TGTGCCAGCAGCCAAGATCGGGATAACACCGGGGAGCTGTTTTTT.

This clonotype was found a few times. The chain has TRBV5-1 and TRBJ2-7, with a weak D call TRBD2 (6 bases). The ends were cut back, 6 bases at V and 2 bases at J, with 24 bases in the middle. The CDR3 covers 17 residues. Germline loops: CDR1 SGHRS, CDR2 YFSETQ. The chain's CDR3 is CASTRMDGGHFTYEQYF. The CDR3 region has the DNA TGCGCCAGCACCCGTATGGACGGAGGGCATTTTACCTACGAGCAGTACTTC.

This chain connects TRBV20-1 to TRBJ2-2, with TRBD2 identical over 7 bases. CDR1 DFQATT and CDR2 SNEGSKA come from the germline V gene (reference sequence). This CDR3 region has 16 residues. The V segment lost 0 bases and the J segment 1 base; nucleotides outside the gene matches: 5. Here the CDR3 DNA reads TGCAGTGCTAGAGATGACCAGCGGGGGAACACCGGGGAGCTGTTTTTT. The encoded protein is CSARDDQRGNTGELFF.

The rearrangement uses TRBV28 and TRBJ1-6; TRBD1 aligns across 7 bases. The CDR3 is 14 residues long. The V and J ends lost 2 bases and 9 bases, in that order; junction bases with no gene match: 4. Germline lookup yields CDR1 MDHEN and CDR2 SYDVKM. The CDR3 nucleotides are TGTGCCAGCAGTTTAATTACAGGGGCTTCACCCCTCCACTTT. This sequence encodes CASSLITGASPLHF. Looking up the rest from reference TRBV28 and TRBJ1-6 gives the full variable domain: DVKVTQSSRYLVKRTGEKVFLECVQDMDHENMFWYRQDPGLGLRLIYFSYDVKMKEKGDIPEGYSVSREKKERFSLILESASTNQTSMYLCASSLITGASPLHFGNGTRLTVT.

The J gene is TRBJ1-1, the V gene TRBV4-3, with D unresolved. This CDR3 has 13 amino acids. V was clipped by 0 bases and J by 1 base, with 3 bases between them. The germline V gene has CDR1 LGHNA and CDR2 YSLEER. The CDR3 region has the DNA TGCGCCAGCAGCCAAGAGTCGAACACTGAAGCTTTCTTT. Amino acids: CASSQESNTEAFF.

This clonotype was seen a handful of times. The chain uses TRBV28 and TRBJ2-2; 10 bases match TRBD2. The CDR3 totals 17 residues. Germline lookup yields CDR1 MDHEN and CDR2 SYDVKM. The ends lost 8 bases at V and 7 bases at J; junction bases unmatched: 16. The CDR3 is CASFGGLAGEGDGELFF. The CDR3 region has the DNA TGTGCCAGCTTTGGGGGCCTAGCGGGAGAAGGGGACGGGGAGCTGTTTTTT.

The chain employs TRBV2 and TRBJ2-7; 12 bases map to TRBD1. Losses at the gene ends were 7 bases for V and 4 bases for J; bases not matched to a gene: 8. In germline, CDR1 is SNHLY, CDR2 FYNNEI. This CDR3 is 15 amino acids long. The DNA for the CDR3 is TGTGCCAGCAACGCCGGGACAGGGGGCGGTTACGAGCAGTACTTC. It is translated as CASNAGTGGGYEQYF.

Ten or more counts support this clonotype. This rearrangement joins TRBV27 to TRBJ2-1; a possible D gene is TRBD1 (6 bases). CDR1 and CDR2 (germline): MNHEY, SMNVEV (reference sequence). The CDR3 contains 13 residues. V shed 3 bases and J shed 8 bases, with 11 bases lying between them. CDR3 loop: CASSLPGQYEQFF. The CDR3 coding sequence is TGTGCCAGCAGTTTGCCCGGACAGTATGAGCAGTTCTTC.

This clonotype has a handful of counts. The V and J genes are TRBV28 and TRBJ1-5; D ambiguous. CDR3 size: 15 residues. Trimming pared 8 bases from V and 0 bases from J, leaving 14 bases between. Germline CDR1 and CDR2: MDHEN and SYDVKM. For the CDR3, the DNA is TGTGCCAGCCGTACTTACAAGGGTAGCAATCAGCCCCAGCATTTT. Translation: CASRTYKGSNQPQHF.

The chain has TRBV15 and TRBJ1-1, with D perhaps TRBD1 (5 bases). CDR3 length: 13 amino acids. The germline V gene has CDR1 LNHNV and CDR2 YYDKDF (reference sequence). Trimming stripped 3 bases from V and 2 bases from J, with 7 bases between. CDR3 region: CATSRGDNTEAFF. The CDR3 nucleotides read TGTGCCACCAGCAGGGGGGATAACACTGAAGCTTTCTTT. Full variable domain (remainder filled in from reference TRBV15 and TRBJ1-1): DAMVIQNPRYQVTQFGKPVTLSCSQTLNHNVMYWYQQKSSQAPKLLFHYYDKDFNNEADTPDNFQSRRPNTSFCFLDIRSPGLGDTAMYLCATSRGDNTEAFFGQGTRLTVV.

This clonotype has ten or more counts. The V gene is TRBV6-5, the J gene TRBJ1-1; D gene uncertain. V dropped 0 bases and J dropped 1 base, with 9 bases sitting between them. The germline CDR1 and CDR2 sequences are MNHEY and SVGAGI. The CDR3 is made up of 15 amino acids. The CDR3 DNA reads TGTGCCAGCAGTTACTCGCGACGGTCGAACACTGAAGCTTTCTTT. Encoded protein: CASSYSRRSNTEAFF.

The table lists this clonotype with a few counts. One end of the junction is discordant with germline, which a read error may explain. V and J are TRBV2 and TRBJ1-2; possibly TRBD1 for D (6 bases). The CDR3 spans 12 residues. Germline CDR1 is SNHLY and CDR2 is FYNNEI. This chain's CDR3 is CANSDRFGGYTF. The CDR3 bases are TGTGCCAACAGTGACAGGTTCGGCGGCTACACCTTC. Full variable domain (outside the CDR3, taken from reference TRBV2 and TRBJ1-2): EPEVTQTPSHQVTQMGQEVILRCVPISNHLYFYWYRQILGQKVEFLVSFYNNEISEKSEIFDDQFSVERPDGSNFTLKIRSTKLEDSAMYFCANSDRFGGYTFGSGTRLTVV.

This clonotype was observed a handful of times. The chain links TRBV3-1 to TRBJ2-5, with TRBD2 matching 8 bases. V lost 1 base to trimming and J lost 10 bases; unmatched junction nucleotides: 17. Germline V gene data show CDR1 as LGHDT and CDR2 as YNNKEL (reference sequence). The CDR3 contains 17 residues. CDR3 loop: CASSQVMVGGSGSGQYF. CDR3 bases: TGTGCCAGCAGCCAAGTTATGGTCGGGGGCAGCGGGAGTGGCCAGTACTTC.

V is TRBV24-1 and J is TRBJ2-1, with D unclear. Per the germline V gene, CDR1 is KGHDR and CDR2 is SFDVKD. Trimming took off 2 bases at V and 4 bases at J, with 14 bases between the two ends. CDR3 length: 16 residues. The chain's CDR3 is CATSDSIGTRYNEQFF. DNA of the CDR3: TGTGCCACCAGTGATTCCATAGGTACCAGGTACAATGAGCAGTTCTTC.

This clonotype was recorded at least ten times. The chain uses TRBV11-2 and TRBJ2-2, with TRBD1 identical over 7 bases. Germline V gene sequence: CDR1 SGHAT, CDR2 FQNNGV. V lost 5 bases and J lost 7; bases outside the gene matches: 7. This CDR3 spans 14 amino acids. CDR3 residues: CASSPFRGNGELFF. The CDR3 coding sequence is TGTGCCAGCAGCCCATTCAGGGGGAACGGGGAGCTGTTTTTT.

This clonotype was recorded at least ten times. This sequence joins TRBV20-1 and TRBJ1-5; the D gene is possibly TRBD1 (5 bases). The CDR3 runs to 14 residues. The V gene lost 6 bases and the J gene lost 0 bases, with 12 bases spanning the gap. The germline CDR1 and CDR2 sequences are DFQATT and SNEGSKA (reference sequence). The CDR3 DNA follows: TGCAGTGCGGGGGGACCATATAGCAATCAGCCCCAGCATTTT. Its protein product is CSAGGPYSNQPQHF.

The chain uses TRBV7-9 and TRBJ2-5; a weak D match, TRBD1 (5 bases). CDR3 length: 14 residues. Germline-derived CDR1 and CDR2 are SEHNR and FQNEAQ (reference sequence). Deletions cut 5 bases from V and 4 bases from J, with 14 bases between. The CDR3: CASSQGTWVETQYF. In nucleotides, the CDR3 is TGTGCCAGCAGCCAGGGAACATGGGTAGAGACCCAGTACTTC.